This T cell receptor (beta chain) was recovered during a study of Ad26.COV2.S vaccination and SARS-CoV-2 variants. Overall study results and limits: From the TCR breadth and depth analyses, total T cell responses may have been underestimated.

Indicated treatment: approximately 18 received Ad26.COV2.S at low or high dose, single or two shots; five or six received placebo; per-sample allocation not given. Specimens were obtained on day 63 following the first vaccine or placebo injection. Donor was an adult aged 18-55 years in Boston. The vaccine antigen was prefusion-stabilized Wuhan SARS-CoV-2 spike. For this clone: Its antigen is unknown.

This table comes from immunoSEQ multiplex PCR, and its TCRdb copy is limited to in-frame clones, with some not included. This sample has 300,000 to 450,000 clones, with about 88% found just once. V lost 0 bases and J lost 1, with 9 bases in between. The CDR3 is 14 residues long. Germline values: CDR1 GTSNPN, CDR2 SVGIG (reference sequence). V usage is TRBV30 and J usage is TRBJ2-5; D call uncertain. This TCR was recovered from a person aged 18-60 years who received the Ad26.COV2.S COVID-19 vaccine or a placebo. Sequences were derived from peripheral blood, sampled in a trial of Ad26.COV2.S vaccine versus placebo. The CDR3 nucleotides read TGTGCCTGGAGTGTAGTGGACCCCCAAGAGACCCAGTACTTC. Translating it yields CAWSVVDPQETQYF.